This paragraph reports one T cell receptor beta chain. What it recognizes is unknown. It may be a read error: a sequence one base away is much more abundant. Both TRBC1 and TRBC2 were covered by a beta constant-region primer of two equimolar oligonucleotides. Nested alpha and beta constant-region primers with the SP2 primer drove four PCR rounds on ligated cDNA. TCRdb called the UMI-ligation and nested PCR reads again in MiXCR, with one record for every CDR3 protein. This sample has just over 80,000 distinct CDR3 sequences, with approximately 9.2% found just once. CD4+ T cell IFNgamma after overnight CMV lysate exposure gave donor CMV status. CD8 T cells were positively selected from what remained after CD4 positive selection. Germline CDR1 DFQATT, CDR2 SNEGSKA (reference sequence). The CDR3 consists of 13 residues. The data were taken from a study of naive and memory T cell subsets. General study findings and limits: A few larger clonotypes appeared in naive repertoires, especially CD8, possibly memory cells re-expressing CD45RA. The power law exponent of TCR abundance differed between naive and memory cells.

Sequencing input: naive CD8+ T cells from blood. The receptor's source is a human donor in good health. This chain links TRBV20-1 with TRBJ2-1; the D is unclear. CDR3 loop: CSARDPGGNELFF. CDR3 nucleotide sequence: TGCAGTGCTAGAGATCCTGGCGGCAATGAGCTGTTCTTC.